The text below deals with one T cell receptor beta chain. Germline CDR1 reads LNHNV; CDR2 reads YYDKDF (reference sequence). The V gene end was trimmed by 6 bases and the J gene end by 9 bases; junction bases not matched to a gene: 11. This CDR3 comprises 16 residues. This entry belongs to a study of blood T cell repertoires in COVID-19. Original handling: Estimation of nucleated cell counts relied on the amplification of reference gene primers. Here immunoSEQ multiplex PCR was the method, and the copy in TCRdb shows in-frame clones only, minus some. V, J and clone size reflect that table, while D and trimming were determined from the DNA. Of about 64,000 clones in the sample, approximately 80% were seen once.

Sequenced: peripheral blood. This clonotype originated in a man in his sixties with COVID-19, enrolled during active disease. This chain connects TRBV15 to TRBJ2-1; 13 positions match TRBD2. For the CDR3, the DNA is TGTGCCACCAGACAGGGGGGGACTAGCGGGATGGGTGAGCAGTTCTTC. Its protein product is CATRQGGTSGMGEQFF.